The T cell receptor beta chain under discussion was sequenced for a study of cytomegalovirus exposure and HLA in healthy donors. Points from the study as a whole: Data from an earlier analysis indicated that most TCR beta V segments were productive either about 87% or about 30% of the time.

The germline V and J ends were trimmed by 0 bases and 7 bases, with 7 bases remaining between them. The V gene's germline CDR1 is LGHNA and CDR2 YSLEER. The CDR3 consists of 13 residues. Both 60 Vbeta primers and 13 Jbeta primers went into the PCR. Under the authors' procedure: Later, roughly 77 million unique TCR beta chains were counted in an analysis, and approximately 10 million of them were shared. Using immunoSEQ multiplex PCR, the repertoire was profiled, and TCRdb retains in-frame clones only, with some absent. V, J and clone size reflect that table, while D and trimming were determined from the DNA. The sample has some 200,000 clones, about 85% seen once. Of note for this clone: Its target is not known.

The rearrangement uses TRBV4-3 and TRBJ1-3; D remains unclear. The sequence came from a male donor in good health and CMV-seropositive. The material sequenced was PBMCs. This chain's CDR3 is CASSQEIGNTIYF. The CDR3 DNA reads TGCGCCAGCAGCCAAGAAATCGGGAACACCATATATTTT.